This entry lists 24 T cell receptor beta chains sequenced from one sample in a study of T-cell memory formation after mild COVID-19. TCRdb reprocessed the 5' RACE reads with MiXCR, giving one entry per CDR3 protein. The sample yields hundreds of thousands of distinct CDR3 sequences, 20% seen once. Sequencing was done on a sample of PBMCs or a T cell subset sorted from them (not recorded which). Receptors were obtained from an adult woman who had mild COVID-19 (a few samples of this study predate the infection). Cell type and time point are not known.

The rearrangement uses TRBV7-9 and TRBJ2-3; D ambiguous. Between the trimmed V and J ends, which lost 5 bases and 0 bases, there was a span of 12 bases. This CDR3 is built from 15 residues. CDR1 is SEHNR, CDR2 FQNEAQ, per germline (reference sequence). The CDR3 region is CASSPSATSTDTQYF. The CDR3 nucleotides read TGTGCCAGCAGCCCGTCTGCCACTAGCACAGATACGCAGTATTTT.

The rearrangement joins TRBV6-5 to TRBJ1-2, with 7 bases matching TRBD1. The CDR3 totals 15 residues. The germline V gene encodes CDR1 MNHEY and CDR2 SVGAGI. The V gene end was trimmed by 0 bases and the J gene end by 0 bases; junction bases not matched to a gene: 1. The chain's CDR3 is CASSYSGTANYGYTF. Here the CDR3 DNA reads TGTGCCAGCAGTTACTCCGGGACAGCTAACTATGGCTACACCTTC.

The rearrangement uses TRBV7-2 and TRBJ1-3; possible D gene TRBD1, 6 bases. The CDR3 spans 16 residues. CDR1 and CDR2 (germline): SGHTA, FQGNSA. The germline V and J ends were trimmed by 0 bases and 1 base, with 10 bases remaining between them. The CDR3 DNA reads TGTGCCAGCAGCTTAGCCCGGACAGTGTCTGGAAACACCATATATTTT. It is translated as CASSLARTVSGNTIYF.

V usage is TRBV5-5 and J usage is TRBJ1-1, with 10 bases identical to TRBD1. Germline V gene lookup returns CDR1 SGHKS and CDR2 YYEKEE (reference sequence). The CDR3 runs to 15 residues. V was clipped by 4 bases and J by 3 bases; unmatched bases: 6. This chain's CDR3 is CASSPAGTGDTEAFF. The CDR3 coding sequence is TGTGCCAGCAGCCCCGCCGGGACAGGGGACACTGAAGCTTTCTTT.

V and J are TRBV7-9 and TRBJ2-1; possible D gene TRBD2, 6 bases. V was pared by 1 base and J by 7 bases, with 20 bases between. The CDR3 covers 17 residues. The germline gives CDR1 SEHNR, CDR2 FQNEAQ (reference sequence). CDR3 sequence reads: CASSLEGSAGRGNEQFF. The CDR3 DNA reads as TGTGCCAGCAGCTTAGAAGGTTCGGCGGGGCGGGGTAATGAGCAGTTCTTC.

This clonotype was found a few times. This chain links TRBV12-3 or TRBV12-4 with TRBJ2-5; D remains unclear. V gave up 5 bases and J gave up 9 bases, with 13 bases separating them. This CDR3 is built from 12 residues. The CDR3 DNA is TGTGCCAGCAGTCCGAACCGTCCAGCCCAGTACTTC. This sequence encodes CASSPNRPAQYF.

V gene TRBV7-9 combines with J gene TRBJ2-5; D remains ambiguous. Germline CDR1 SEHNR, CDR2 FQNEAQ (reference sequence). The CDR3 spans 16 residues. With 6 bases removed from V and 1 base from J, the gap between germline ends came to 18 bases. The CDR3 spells CASSYPGTTLQETQYF. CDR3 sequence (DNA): TGTGCCAGCAGTTACCCGGGCACAACCCTCCAAGAGACCCAGTACTTC.

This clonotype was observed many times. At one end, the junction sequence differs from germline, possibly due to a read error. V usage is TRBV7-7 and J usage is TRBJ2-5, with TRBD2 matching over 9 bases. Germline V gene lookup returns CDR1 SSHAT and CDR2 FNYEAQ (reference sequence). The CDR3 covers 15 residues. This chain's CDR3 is CASSLGGLAGETQYF. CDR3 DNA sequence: TGTGCTAGCAGCTTAGGGGGACTAGCCGGCGAGACCCAGTACTTC.

The CDR3 DNA reads TGTGCCAGCAGCCTGATAGCGGGGGAGGACGAGCAGTACTTC. As protein: CASSLIAGEDEQYF. V gene TRBV7-9 combines with J gene TRBJ2-7, with 9 positions matching TRBD2. The CDR3 covers 14 residues. CDR1 and CDR2 from the germline V gene are SEHNR and FQNEAQ (reference sequence). The trim removed 5 bases at V and 5 bases at J, leaving 7 bases unmatched.

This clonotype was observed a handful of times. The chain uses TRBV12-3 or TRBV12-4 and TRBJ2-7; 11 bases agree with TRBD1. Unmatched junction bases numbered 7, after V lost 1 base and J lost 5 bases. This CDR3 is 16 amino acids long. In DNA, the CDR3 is TGTGCCAGCAGTTTAGTACCCGGGACAGGGGGGGACGAGCAGTACTTC. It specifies CASSLVPGTGGDEQYF.

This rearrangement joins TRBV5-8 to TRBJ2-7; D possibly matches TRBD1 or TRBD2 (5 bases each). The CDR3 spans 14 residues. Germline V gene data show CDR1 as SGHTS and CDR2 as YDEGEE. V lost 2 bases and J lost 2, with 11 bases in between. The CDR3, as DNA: TGTGCCAGCAGCTTTGGGACGGTGACCTACGAGCAGTACTTC. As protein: CASSFGTVTYEQYF.

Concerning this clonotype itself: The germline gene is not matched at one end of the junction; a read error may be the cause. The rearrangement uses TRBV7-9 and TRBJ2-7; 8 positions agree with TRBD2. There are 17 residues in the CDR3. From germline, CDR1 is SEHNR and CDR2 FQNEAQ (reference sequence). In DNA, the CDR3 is TGTTCCAGCAGCCCCGGGGGGGCTAGCGCCCTCTCCTACGAGCAGTACTTC. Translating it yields CSSSPGGASALSYEQYF.

CDR3 DNA: TGTGCCAGCAGTACCGTTCGGGCTCTGACATCGGCGGAGCTGTTTTTT. The encoded protein is CASSTVRALTSAELFF. The chain links TRBV6-6 to TRBJ2-2; D call uncertain. With 5 bases removed from V and 10 bases from J, the gap between germline ends came to 23 bases. CDR1 is MNHNY and CDR2 is SVGAGI in the germline V gene (reference sequence). The CDR3 loop spans 16 amino acids.

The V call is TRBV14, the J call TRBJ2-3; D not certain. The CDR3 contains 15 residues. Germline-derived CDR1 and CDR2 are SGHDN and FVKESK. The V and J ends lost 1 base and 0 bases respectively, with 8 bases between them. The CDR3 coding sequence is TGTGCCAGCAGCCAAGGGGTCCTTAGCACAGATACGCAGTATTTT. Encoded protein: CASSQGVLSTDTQYF.

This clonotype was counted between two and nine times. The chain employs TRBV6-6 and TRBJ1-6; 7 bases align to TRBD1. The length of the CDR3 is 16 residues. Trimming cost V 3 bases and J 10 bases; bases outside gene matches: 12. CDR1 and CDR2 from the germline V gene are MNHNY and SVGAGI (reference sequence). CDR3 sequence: CASSYEGPGGRSPLHF. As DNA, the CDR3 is TGTGCCAGCAGTTATGAGGGCCCAGGGGGACGGTCACCCCTCCACTTT.

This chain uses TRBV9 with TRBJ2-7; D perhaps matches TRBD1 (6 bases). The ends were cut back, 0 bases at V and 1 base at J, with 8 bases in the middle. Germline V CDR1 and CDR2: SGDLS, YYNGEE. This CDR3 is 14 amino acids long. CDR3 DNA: TGTGCCAGCAGCGTAGCAGGGGCGTCCTACGAGCAGTACTTC. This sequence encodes CASSVAGASYEQYF.

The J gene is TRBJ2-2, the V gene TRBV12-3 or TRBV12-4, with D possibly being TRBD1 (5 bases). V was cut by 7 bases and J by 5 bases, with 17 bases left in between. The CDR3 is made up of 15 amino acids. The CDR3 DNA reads TGTGCCAGCACCCCTGAAGGGGCGATAACCGGGGAGCTGTTTTTT. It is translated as CASTPEGAITGELFF.

CDR3 sequence: CASSEDALYQETQYF. The CDR3 nucleotides are TGTGCCAGCAGCGAGGACGCCTTATACCAAGAGACCCAGTACTTC. This sequence joins TRBV9 and TRBJ2-5; D is unresolved. This CDR3 region has 15 residues. Trimming left V 3 bases short and J 0 bases short, with 12 bases between. Germline loops: CDR1 SGDLS, CDR2 YYNGEE.

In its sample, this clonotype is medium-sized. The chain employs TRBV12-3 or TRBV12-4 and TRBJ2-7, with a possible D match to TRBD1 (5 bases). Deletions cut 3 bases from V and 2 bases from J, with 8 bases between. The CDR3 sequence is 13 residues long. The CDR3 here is CASSFWTPYEQYF. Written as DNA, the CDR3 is TGTGCCAGCAGTTTTTGGACACCCTACGAGCAGTACTTC.

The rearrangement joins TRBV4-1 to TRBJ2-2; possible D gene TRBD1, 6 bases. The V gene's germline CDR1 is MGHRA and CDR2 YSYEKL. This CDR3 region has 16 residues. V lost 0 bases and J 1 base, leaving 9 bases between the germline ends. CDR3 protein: CASSQDQGMNTGELFF. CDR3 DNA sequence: TGCGCCAGCAGCCAAGATCAGGGGATGAACACCGGGGAGCTGTTTTTT.

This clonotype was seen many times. CDR3 coding DNA: TGTGCCAGCAGCCGGGACAGAGCGAACACTGAAGCTTTCTTT. The encoded protein is CASSRDRANTEAFF. This chain links TRBV7-9 with TRBJ1-1, with 7 bases matching TRBD1. The CDR3 is made up of 14 amino acids. Germline CDR1 and CDR2: SEHNR and FQNEAQ (reference sequence). J lost 1 base, V lost 5 bases, and 4 bases had no gene match. Looking up the rest from reference TRBV7-9 and TRBJ1-1 gives the full variable domain: DTGVSQNPRHKITKRGQNVTFRCDPISEHNRLYWYRQTLGQGPEFLTYFQNEAQLEKSRLLSDRFSAERPKGSFSTLEIQRTEQGDSAMYLCASSRDRANTEAFFGQGTRLTVV.

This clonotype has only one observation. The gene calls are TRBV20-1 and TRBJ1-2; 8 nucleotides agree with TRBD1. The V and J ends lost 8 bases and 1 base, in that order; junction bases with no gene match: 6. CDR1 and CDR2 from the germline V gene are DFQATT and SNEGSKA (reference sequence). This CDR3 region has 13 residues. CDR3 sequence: CSRRGRGNYGYTF. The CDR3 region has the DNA TGCAGTCGCAGGGGGCGCGGTAACTATGGCTACACCTTC.

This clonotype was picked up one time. The CDR3 DNA reads as TGTGCCAGCTCACCACTCCAGGGGGCGGGGAACACTGAAGCTTTCTTT. This encodes CASSPLQGAGNTEAFF. This sequence joins TRBV18 and TRBJ1-1, with 8 bases identical to TRBD1. Germline V CDR1 and CDR2: KGHSH, LQKENI. J gave up 1 base and V 1 base, and 5 bases lay outside the gene matches. The CDR3 runs 16 residues.

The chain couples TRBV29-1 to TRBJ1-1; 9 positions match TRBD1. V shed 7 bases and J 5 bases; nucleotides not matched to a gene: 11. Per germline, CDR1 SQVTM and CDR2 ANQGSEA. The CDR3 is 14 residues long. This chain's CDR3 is CSALGVGQGTEAFF. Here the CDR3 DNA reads TGCAGCGCCCTGGGGGTTGGACAGGGGACTGAAGCTTTCTTT.